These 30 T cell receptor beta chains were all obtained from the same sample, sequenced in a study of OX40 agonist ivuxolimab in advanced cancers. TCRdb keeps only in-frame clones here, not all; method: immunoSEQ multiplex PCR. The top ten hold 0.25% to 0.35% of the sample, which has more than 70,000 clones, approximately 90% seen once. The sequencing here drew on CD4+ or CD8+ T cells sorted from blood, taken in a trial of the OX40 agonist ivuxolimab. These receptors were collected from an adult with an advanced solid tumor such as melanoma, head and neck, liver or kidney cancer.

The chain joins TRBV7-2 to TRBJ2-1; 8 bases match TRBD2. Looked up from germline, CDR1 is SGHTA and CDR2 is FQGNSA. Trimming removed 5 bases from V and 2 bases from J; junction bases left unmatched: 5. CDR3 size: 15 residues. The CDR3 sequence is CASSIIAGTYNEQFF. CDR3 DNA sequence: TGTGCCAGCAGCATCATAGCGGGAACCTACAATGAGCAGTTCTTC. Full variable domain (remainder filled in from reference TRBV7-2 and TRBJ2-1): GAGVSQSPSNKVTEKGKDVELRCDPISGHTALYWYRQSLGQGLEFLIYFQGNSAPDKSGLPSDRFSAERTGGSVSTLTIQRTQQEDSAVYLCASSIIAGTYNEQFFGPGTRLTVL.

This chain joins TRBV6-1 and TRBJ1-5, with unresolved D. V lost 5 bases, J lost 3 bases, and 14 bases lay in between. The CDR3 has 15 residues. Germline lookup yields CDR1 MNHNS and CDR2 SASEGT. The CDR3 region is CASSPGTIYNQPQHF. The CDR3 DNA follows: TGTGCCAGCAGTCCTGGTACCATTTACAATCAGCCCCAGCATTTT.

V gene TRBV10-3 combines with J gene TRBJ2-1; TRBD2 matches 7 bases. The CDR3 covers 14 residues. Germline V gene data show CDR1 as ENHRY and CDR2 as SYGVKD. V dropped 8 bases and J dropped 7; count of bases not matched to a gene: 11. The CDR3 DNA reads TGTGCCATCTCTCCAGCGGGAATGGTAAATGAGCAGTTCTTC. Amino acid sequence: CAISPAGMVNEQFF.

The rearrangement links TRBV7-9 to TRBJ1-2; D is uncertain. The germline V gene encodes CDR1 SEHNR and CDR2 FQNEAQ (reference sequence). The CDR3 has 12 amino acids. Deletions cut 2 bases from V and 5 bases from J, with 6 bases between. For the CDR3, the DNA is TGTGCCAGCAGCTTAACCGGTTATGGCTACACCTTC. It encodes CASSLTGYGYTF.

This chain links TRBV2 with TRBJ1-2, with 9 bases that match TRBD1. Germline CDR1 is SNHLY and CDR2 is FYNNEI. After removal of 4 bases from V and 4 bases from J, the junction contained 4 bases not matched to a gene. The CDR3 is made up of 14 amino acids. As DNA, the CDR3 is TGTGCCAGCAGTGGGGACAGGGTGGGCTATGGCTACACCTTC. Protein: CASSGDRVGYGYTF.

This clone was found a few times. This CDR3 is CASSFVVAASSYNEQFF. CDR3 coding DNA: TGTGCCAGCAGCTTCGTCGTAGCGGCGAGCTCCTACAATGAGCAGTTCTTC. The chain uses TRBV7-9 and TRBJ2-1; tentative D call: TRBD2 (6 bases). Germline CDR1 is SEHNR and CDR2 is FQNEAQ (reference sequence). The CDR3 covers 17 residues. Trimming took 3 bases from V and 0 from J, leaving 15 bases between them.

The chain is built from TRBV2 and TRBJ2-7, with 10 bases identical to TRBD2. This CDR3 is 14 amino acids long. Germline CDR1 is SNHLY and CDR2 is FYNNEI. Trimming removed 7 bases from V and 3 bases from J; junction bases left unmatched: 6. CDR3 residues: CASNGLAAIYEQYF. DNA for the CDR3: TGTGCCAGCAATGGACTAGCGGCGATCTACGAGCAGTACTTC.

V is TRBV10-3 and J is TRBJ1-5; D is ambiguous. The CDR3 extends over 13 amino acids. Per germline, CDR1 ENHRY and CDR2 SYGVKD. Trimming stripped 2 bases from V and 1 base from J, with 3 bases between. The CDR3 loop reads CAISEGSNQPQHF. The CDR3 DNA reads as TGTGCCATCAGTGAGGGAAGCAATCAGCCCCAGCATTTT.

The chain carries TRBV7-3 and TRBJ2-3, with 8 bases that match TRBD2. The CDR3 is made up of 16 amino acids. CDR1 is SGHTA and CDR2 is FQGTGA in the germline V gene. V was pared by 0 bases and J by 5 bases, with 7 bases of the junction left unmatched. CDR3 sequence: CASSLTPGGPGDTQYF. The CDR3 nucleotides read TGTGCCAGCAGCTTAACGCCGGGAGGGCCCGGAGATACGCAGTATTTT.

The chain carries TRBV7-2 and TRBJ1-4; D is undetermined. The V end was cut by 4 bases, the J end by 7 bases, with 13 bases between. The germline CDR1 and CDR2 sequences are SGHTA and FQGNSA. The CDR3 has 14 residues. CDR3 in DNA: TGTGCCAGCAGCTCCTTTCTCGACGTTGAAAAACTGTTTTTT. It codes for CASSSFLDVEKLFF.

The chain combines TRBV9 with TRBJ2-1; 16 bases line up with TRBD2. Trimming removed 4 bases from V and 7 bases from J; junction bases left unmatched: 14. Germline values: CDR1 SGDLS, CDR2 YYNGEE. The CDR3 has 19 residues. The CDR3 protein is CASSKGTSGRAPSGNEQFF. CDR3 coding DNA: TGTGCCAGCAGCAAAGGGACTAGCGGGAGGGCTCCCTCGGGGAATGAGCAGTTCTTC.

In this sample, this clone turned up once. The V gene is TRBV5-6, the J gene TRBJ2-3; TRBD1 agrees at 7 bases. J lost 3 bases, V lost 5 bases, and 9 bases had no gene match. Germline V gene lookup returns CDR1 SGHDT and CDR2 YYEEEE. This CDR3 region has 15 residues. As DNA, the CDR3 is TGTGCCAGCAGTCGAGCCTACAGGGGAACAGATACGCAGTATTTT. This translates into CASSRAYRGTDTQYF.

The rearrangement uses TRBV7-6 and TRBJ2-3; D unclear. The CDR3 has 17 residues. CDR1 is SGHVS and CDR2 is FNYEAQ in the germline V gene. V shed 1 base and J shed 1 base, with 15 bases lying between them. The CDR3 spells CASSLGGWGLGTDTQYF. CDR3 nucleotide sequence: TGTGCCAGCAGCTTAGGGGGATGGGGTCTGGGCACAGATACGCAGTATTTT.

The CDR3 spells CASSYRSQNNEQFF. Written as DNA, the CDR3 is TGTGCCAGCAGTTACCGTTCGCAAAACAATGAGCAGTTCTTC. The V call is TRBV6-6, the J call TRBJ2-1, with D hard to call. CDR3 size: 14 residues. Per the germline V gene, CDR1 is MNHNY and CDR2 is SVGAGI (reference sequence). Trimming left V 2 bases short and J 5 bases short, with 10 bases between.

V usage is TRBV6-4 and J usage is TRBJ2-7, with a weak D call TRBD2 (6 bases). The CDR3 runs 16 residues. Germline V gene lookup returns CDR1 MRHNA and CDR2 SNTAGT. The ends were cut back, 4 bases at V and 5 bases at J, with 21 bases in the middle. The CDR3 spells CASSAPPEAGTHEQYF. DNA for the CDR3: TGTGCCAGCAGTGCCCCCCCCGAGGCGGGAACCCACGAGCAGTACTTC.

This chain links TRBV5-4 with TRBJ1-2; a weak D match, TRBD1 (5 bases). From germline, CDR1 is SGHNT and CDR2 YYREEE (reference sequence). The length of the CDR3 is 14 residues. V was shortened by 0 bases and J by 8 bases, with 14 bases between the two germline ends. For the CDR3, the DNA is TGTGCCAGCAGCTTGGTGGGCAGGGCGGACGGCTACACCTTC. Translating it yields CASSLVGRADGYTF.

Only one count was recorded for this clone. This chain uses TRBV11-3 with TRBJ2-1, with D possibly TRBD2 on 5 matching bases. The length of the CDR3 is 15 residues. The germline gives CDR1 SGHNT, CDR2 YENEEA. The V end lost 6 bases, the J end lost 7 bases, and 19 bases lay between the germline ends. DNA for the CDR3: TGTGCCAGCAGTCGCGGGTGGCGAGATGGGAATGAGCAGTTCTTC. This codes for CASSRGWRDGNEQFF.

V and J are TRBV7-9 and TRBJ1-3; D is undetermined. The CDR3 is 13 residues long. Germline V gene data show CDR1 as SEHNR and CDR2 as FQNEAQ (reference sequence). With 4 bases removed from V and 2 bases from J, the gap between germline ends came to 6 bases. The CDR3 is CASSSGPGNTIYF. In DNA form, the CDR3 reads TGTGCCAGCAGCTCAGGACCTGGAAACACCATATATTTT.

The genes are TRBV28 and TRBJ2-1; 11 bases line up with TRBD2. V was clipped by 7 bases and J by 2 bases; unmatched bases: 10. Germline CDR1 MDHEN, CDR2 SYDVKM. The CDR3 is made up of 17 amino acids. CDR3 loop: CASNSRLAGGPYNEQFF. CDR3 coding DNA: TGTGCCAGCAACTCCCGCCTAGCGGGGGGTCCCTACAATGAGCAGTTCTTC. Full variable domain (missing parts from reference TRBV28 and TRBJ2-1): DVKVTQSSRYLVKRTGEKVFLECVQDMDHENMFWYRQDPGLGLRLIYFSYDVKMKEKGDIPEGYSVSREKKERFSLILESASTNQTSMYLCASNSRLAGGPYNEQFFGPGTRLTVL.

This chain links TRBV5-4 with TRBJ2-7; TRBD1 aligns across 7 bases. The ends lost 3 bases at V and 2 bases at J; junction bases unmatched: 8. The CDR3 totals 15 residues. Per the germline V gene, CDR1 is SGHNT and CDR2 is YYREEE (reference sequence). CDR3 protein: CASSSPTGSAYEQYF. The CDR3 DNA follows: TGTGCCAGCAGCTCACCGACAGGGTCTGCCTACGAGCAGTACTTC.

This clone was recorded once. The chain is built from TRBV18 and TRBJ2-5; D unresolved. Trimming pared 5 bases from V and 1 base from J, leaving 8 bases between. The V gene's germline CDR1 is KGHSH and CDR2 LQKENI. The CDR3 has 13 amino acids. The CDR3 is CASSSRTQETQYF. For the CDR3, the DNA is TGTGCCAGCTCATCGCGGACCCAAGAGACCCAGTACTTC.

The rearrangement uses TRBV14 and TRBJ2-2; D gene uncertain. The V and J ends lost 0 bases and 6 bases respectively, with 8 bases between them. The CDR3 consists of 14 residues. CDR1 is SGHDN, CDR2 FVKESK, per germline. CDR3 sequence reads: CASSQEVLAGELFF. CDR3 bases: TGTGCCAGCAGCCAAGAGGTCCTCGCCGGGGAGCTGTTTTTT.

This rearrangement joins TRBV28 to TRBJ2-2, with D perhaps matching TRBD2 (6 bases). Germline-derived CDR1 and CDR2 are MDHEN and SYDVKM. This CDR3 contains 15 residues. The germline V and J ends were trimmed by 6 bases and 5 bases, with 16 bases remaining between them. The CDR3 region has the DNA TGTGCCAGCAGGAAGGGGAGAGGGAGGACCGGGGAGCTGTTTTTT. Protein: CASRKGRGRTGELFF.

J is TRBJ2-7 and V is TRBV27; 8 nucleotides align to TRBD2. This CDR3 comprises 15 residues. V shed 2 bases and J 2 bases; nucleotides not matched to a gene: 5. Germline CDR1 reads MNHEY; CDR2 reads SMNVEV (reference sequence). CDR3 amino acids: CASSLIGTRPYEQYF. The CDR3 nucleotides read TGTGCCAGCAGTTTAATTGGGACTAGACCCTACGAGCAGTACTTC.

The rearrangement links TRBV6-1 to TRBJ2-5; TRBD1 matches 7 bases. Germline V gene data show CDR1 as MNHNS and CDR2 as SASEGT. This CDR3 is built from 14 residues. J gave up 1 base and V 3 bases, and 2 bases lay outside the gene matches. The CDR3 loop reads CASSDGTAQETQYF. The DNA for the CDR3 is TGTGCCAGCAGTGATGGGACAGCCCAAGAGACCCAGTACTTC.

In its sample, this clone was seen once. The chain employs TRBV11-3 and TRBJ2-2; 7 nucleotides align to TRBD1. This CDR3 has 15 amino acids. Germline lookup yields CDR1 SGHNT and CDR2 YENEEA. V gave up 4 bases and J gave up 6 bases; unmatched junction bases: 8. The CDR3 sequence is CASSSRQGGPGELFF. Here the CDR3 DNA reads TGTGCCAGCAGCTCCCGACAGGGTGGCCCCGGGGAGCTGTTTTTT.

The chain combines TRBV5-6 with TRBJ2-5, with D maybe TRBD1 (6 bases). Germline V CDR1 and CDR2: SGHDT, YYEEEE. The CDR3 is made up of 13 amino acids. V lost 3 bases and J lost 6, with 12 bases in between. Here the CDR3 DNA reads TGTGCCAGCAGCTGGGGGCAGGGTCAGACCCAGTACTTC. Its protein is CASSWGQGQTQYF.

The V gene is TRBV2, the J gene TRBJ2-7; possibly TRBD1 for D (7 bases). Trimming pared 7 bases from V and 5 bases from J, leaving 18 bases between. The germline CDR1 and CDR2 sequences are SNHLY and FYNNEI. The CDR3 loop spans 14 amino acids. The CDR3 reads CASKVGGGFHEQYF. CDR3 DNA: TGTGCCAGCAAGGTCGGAGGGGGCTTCCACGAGCAGTACTTC.

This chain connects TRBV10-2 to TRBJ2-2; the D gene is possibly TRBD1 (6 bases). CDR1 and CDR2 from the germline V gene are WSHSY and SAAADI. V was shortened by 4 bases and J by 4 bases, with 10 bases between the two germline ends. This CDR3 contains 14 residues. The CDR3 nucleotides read TGCGCCAGCAGTGGCCAGGGGCTCACCGGGGAGCTGTTTTTT. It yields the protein CASSGQGLTGELFF.

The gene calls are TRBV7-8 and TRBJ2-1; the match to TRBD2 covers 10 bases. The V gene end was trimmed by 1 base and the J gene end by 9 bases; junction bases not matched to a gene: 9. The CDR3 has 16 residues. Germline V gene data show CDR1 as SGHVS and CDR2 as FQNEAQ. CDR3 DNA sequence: TGTGCCAGCAGCTTAGGAGGAGCGGGAGGGGCCGGTGAGCAGTTCTTC. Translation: CASSLGGAGGAGEQFF.